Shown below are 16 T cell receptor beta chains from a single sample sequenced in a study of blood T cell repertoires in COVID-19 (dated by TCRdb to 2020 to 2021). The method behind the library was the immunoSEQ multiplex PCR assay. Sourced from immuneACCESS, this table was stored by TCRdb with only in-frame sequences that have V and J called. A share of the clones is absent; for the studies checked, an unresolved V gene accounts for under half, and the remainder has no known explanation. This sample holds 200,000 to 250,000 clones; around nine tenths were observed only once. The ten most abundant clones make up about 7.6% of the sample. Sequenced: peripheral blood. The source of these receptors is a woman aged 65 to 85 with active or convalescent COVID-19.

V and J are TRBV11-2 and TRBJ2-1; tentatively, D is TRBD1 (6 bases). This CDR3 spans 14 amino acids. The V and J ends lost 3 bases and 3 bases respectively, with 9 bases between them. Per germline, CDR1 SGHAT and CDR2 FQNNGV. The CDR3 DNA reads TGTGCCAGCAGCTTTGAGGACAGCTACAATGAGCAGTTCTTC. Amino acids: CASSFEDSYNEQFF.

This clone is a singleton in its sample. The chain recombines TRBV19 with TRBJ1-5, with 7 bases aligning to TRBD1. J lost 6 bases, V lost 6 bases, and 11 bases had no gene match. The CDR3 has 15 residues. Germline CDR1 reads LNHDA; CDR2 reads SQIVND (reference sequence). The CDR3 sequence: CASSEIQGVSQPQHF. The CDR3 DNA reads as TGTGCCAGTAGCGAAATTCAGGGGGTGAGTCAGCCCCAGCATTTT.

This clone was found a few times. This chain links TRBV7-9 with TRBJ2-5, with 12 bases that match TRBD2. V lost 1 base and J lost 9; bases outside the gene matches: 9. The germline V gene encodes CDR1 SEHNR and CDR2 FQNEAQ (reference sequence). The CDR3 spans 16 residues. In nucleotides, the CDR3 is TGTGCCAGCAGCTTAGGAGCGACTAGCGGGGGATTGCCCCAGTACTTC. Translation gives CASSLGATSGGLPQYF.

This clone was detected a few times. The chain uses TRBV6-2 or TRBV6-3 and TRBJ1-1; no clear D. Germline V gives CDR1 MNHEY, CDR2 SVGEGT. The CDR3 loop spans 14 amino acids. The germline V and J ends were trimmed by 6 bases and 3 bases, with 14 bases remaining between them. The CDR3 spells CASSLREVDTEAFF. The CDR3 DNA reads TGTGCCAGCAGCCTACGAGAGGTGGACACTGAAGCTTTCTTT.

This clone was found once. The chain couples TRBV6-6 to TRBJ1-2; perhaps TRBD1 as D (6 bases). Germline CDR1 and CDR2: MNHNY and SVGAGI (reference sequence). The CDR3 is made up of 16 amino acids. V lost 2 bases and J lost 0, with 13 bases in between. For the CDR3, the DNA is TGTGCCAGCAGTTACGTCTTACAGGGAGCTAACTATGGCTACACCTTC. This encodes CASSYVLQGANYGYTF.

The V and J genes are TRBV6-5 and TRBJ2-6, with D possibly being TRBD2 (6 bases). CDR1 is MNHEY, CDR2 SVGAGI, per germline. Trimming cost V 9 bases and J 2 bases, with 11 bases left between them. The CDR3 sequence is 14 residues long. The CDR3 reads CASGGAAGANVLTF. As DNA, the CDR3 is TGTGCCAGTGGAGGGGCAGCTGGGGCCAACGTCCTGACTTTC.

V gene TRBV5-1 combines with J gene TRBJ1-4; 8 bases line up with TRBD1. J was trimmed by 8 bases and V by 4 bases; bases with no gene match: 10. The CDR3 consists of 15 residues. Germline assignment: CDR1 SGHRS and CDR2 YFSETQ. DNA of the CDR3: TGCGCCAGCAGCCCCCTGGGACAGGCCCTAGAAAAACTGTTTTTT. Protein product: CASSPLGQALEKLFF.

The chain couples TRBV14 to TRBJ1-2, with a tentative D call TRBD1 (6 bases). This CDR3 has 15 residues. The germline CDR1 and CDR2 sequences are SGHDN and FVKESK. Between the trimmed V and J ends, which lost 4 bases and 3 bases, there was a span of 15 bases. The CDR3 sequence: CASSPAGGPYYGYTF. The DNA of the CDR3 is TGTGCCAGCAGCCCCGCTGGGGGCCCTTACTATGGCTACACCTTC.

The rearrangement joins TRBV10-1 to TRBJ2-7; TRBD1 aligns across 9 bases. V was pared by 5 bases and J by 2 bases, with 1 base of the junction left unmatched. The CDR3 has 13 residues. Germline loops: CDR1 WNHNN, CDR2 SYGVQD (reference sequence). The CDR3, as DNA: TGCGCCAGCAGTCGGACAGGGGCCTACGAGCAGTACTTC. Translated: CASSRTGAYEQYF.

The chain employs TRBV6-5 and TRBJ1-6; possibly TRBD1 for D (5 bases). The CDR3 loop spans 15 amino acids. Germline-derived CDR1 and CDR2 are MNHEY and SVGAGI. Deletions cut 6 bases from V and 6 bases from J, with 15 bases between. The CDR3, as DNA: TGTGCCAGCAGCTCCGACAAAAGGGGTAATTCACCCCTCCACTTT. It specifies CASSSDKRGNSPLHF.

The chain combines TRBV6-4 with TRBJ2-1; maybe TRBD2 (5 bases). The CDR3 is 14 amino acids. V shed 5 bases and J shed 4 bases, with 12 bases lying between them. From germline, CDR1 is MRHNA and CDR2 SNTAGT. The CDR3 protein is CASSPSGEYNEQFF. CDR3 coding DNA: TGTGCCAGCAGTCCGAGCGGAGAATACAATGAGCAGTTCTTC.

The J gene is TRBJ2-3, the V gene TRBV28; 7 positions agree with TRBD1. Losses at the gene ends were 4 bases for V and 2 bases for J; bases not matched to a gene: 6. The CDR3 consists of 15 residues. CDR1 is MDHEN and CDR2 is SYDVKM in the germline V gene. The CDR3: CASSSGQDNTDTQYF. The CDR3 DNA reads TGTGCCAGCAGTTCCGGACAGGATAACACAGATACGCAGTATTTT. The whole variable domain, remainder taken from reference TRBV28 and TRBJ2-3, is DVKVTQSSRYLVKRTGEKVFLECVQDMDHENMFWYRQDPGLGLRLIYFSYDVKMKEKGDIPEGYSVSREKKERFSLILESASTNQTSMYLCASSSGQDNTDTQYFGPGTRLTVL.

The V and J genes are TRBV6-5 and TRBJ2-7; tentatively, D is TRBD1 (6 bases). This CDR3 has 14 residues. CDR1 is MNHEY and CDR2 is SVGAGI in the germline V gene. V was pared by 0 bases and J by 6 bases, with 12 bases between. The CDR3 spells CASSYSKRTAEQYF. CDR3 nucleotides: TGTGCCAGCAGTTACTCGAAGAGGACAGCCGAGCAGTACTTC.

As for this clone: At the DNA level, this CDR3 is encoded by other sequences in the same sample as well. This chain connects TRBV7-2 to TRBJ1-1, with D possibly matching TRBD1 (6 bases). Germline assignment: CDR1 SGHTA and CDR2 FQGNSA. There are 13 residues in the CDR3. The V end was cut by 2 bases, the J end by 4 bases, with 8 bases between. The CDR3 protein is CASSLRGITEAFF. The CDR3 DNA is TGTGCCAGCAGCTTAAGGGGGATCACTGAAGCTTTCTTT.

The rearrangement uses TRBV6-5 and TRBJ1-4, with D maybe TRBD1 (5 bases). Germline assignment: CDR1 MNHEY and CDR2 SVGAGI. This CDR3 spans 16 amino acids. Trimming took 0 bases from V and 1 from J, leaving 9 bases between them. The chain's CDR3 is CASSYSMGGTNEKLFF. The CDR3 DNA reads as TGTGCCAGCAGTTACTCGATGGGGGGAACTAATGAAAAACTGTTTTTT.

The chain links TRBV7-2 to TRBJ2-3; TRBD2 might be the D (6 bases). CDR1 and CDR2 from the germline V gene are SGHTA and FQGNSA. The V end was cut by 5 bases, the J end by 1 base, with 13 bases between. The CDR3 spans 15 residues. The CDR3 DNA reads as TGTGCCAGCAGCCCCCGGGCTAGCGGCACAGATACGCAGTATTTT. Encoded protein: CASSPRASGTDTQYF.